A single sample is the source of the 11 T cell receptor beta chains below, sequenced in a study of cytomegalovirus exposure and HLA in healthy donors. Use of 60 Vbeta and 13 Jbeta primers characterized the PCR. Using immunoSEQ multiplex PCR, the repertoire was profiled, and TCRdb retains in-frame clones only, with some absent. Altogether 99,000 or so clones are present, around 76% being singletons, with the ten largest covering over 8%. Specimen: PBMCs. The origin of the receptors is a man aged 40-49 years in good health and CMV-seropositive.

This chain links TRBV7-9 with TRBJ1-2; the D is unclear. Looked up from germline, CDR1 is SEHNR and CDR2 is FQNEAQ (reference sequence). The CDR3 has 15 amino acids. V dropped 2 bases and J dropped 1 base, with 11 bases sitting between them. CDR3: CASSLSEGGNYGYTF. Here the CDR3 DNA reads TGTGCCAGCAGCTTAAGTGAGGGCGGTAACTATGGCTACACCTTC.

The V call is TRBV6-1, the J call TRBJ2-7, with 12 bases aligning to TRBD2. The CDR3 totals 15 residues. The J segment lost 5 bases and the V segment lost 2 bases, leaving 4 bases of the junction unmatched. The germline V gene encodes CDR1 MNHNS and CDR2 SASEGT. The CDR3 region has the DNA TGTGCCAGCAGTGAACTAGCGGGGGGGCCCCACGAGCAGTACTTC. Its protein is CASSELAGGPHEQYF.

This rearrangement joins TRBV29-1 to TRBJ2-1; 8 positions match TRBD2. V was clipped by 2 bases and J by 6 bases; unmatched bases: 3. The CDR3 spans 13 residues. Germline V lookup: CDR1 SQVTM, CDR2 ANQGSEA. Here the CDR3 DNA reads TGCAGCGTTGAAACTAGCGGTTCCAATGAGCAGTTCTTC. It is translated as CSVETSGSNEQFF.

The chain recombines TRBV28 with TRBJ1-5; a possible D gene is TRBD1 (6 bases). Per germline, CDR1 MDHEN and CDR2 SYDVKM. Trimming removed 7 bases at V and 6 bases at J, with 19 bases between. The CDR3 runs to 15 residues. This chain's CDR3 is CASTIGGARGQPQHF. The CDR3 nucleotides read TGTGCCAGCACTATAGGGGGGGCGCGTGGTCAGCCCCAGCATTTT.

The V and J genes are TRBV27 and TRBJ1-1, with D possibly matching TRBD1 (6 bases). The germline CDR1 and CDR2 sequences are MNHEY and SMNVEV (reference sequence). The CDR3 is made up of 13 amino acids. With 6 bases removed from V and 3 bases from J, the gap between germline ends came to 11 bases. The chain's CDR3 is CASSPGQYTEAFF. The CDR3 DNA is TGTGCCAGCAGCCCTGGACAGTACACTGAAGCTTTCTTT.

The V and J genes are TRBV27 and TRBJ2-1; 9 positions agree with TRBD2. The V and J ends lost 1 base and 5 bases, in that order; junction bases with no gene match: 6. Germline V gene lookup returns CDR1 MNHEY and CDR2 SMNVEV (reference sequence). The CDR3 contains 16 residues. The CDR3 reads CASSLYGTSLNNEQFF. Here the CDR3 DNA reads TGTGCCAGCAGTTTATATGGGACTAGCCTTAACAATGAGCAGTTCTTC.

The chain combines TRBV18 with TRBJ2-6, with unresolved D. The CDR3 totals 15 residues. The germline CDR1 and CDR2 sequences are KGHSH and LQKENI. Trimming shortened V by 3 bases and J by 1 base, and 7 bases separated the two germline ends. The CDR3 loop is CASSPARSGANVLTF. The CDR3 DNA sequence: TGTGCCAGCTCACCGGCCAGATCTGGGGCCAACGTCCTGACTTTC.

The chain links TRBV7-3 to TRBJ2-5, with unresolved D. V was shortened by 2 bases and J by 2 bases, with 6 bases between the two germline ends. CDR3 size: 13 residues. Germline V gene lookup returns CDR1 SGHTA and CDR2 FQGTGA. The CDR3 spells CASSLAAQETQYF. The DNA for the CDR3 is TGTGCCAGCAGCTTAGCGGCTCAAGAGACCCAGTACTTC.

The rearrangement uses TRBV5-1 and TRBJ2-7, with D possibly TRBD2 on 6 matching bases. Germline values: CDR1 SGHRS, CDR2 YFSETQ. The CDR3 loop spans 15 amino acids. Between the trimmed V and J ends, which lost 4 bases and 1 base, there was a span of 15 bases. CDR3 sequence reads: CASSRGTVSSYEQYF. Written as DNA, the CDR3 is TGCGCCAGCAGCCGGGGGACCGTTTCTTCCTACGAGCAGTACTTC.

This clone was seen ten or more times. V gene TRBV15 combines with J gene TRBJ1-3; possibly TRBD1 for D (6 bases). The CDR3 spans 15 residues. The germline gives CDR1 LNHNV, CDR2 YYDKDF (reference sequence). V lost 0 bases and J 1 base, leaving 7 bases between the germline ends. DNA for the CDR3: TGTGCCACCAGCAGAGATACAGGGTCTGGAAACACCATATATTTT. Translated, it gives CATSRDTGSGNTIYF.

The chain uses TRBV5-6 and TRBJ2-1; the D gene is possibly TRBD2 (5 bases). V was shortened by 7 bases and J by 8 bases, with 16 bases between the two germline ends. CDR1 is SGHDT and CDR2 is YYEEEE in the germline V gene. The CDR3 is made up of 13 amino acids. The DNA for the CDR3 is TGTGCCAGCCCCTTTTTAGTACTAGATGAGCAGTTCTTC. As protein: CASPFLVLDEQFF.